This T cell receptor beta chain emerged from a study of blood T cell repertoires in COVID-19. Study-wide background: There were acute and convalescent COVID-19 samples, and they came from the United States, Italy and Spain.

The V segment lost 8 bases and the J segment 3 bases; nucleotides outside the gene matches: 10. CDR3 size: 15 residues. The germline V gene has CDR1 SGHVS and CDR2 FNYEAQ. Per the study methods: Reference gene primer amplification gave estimated nucleated cell counts. Repertoires were generated with immunoSEQ multiplex PCR, while TCRdb's copy carries only in-frame clones and drops some. D and trimming were read from the DNA, whereas the V and J calls and clone size are those reported in that table. The sample yields about 170,000 clones, 77% seen once. This TCR was recovered from a man between 65 and 85 years old with acute or convalescent COVID-19. The chain has TRBV7-6 and TRBJ2-3; TRBD2 matches 8 bases. The sequencing sample was made of peripheral blood. The CDR3 nucleotides read TGTGCCAGCCGGTTTAGCGGGACGGGGACAGATACGCAGTATTTT. Translation: CASRFSGTGTDTQYF.